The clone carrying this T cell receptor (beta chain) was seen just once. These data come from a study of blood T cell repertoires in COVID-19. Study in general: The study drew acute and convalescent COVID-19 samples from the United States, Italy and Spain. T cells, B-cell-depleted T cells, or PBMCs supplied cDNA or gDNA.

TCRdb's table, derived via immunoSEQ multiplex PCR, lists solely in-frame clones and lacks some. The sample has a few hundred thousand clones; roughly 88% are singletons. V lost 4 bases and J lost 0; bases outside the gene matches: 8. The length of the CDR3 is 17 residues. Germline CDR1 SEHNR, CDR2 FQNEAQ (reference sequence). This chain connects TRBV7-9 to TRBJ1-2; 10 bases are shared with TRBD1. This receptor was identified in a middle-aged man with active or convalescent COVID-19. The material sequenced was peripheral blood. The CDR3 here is CASSSAGTGEANYGYTF. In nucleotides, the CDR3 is TGTGCCAGCAGCTCCGCCGGGACAGGGGAGGCTAACTATGGCTACACCTTC.